A single sample is the source of the 28 T cell receptor beta chains below, sequenced in a study of T-cell reconstitution after alpha-beta-depleted transplantation in children (dated by TCRdb to the mid-2010s). What the treatment or condition label conveys for this sample: allogeneic hematopoietic cell transplantation with graft depleted of TCRalphabeta T cells and CD19 B cells. The library was obtained by PCR. The instrument was an Illumina HiSeq 2500. TCR library preparation used molecular barcoding, with unique molecular identifiers applied to normalize quantification of the TCRbeta repertoire. Through fastp at Q25 and MiXCR, TCRdb rebuilt clones from the public reads, retaining in-frame beta chains. Rows with one shared CDR3 protein collapse into an entry with the most common genes and DNA. The sample data list approximately 79,000 distinct CDR3 sequences, and 15% to 20% of these were observed just once. Clones ranked in the top ten supply 50% to 65% of the sample.

Source: PBMCs, mostly from graft donor cells, taken 360 days after TCRalphabeta/CD19-depleted stem cell transplant. The receptors come from a male patient between 2 and 10 years old who had a stem cell transplant for acute lymphoblastic leukemia, so the T cells may come from the graft donor.

The chain recombines TRBV29-1 with TRBJ1-2; perhaps TRBD1 as D (6 bases). V was cut by 6 bases and J by 3 bases, with 14 bases left in between. The CDR3 consists of 13 residues. Germline CDR1 is SQVTM and CDR2 is ANQGSEA. CDR3 sequence reads: CSVNREDDYGYTF. The DNA for the CDR3 is TGCAGCGTGAACAGGGAGGACGACTATGGCTACACCTTC.

The sample holds many counts of this clonotype. The J gene is TRBJ2-5, the V gene TRBV7-9; 10 nucleotides match TRBD2. The CDR3 is 15 residues long. Germline assignment: CDR1 SEHNR and CDR2 FQNEAQ (reference sequence). Trimming cost V 2 bases and J 4 bases; bases outside gene matches: 4. CDR3 bases: TGTGCCAGCAGCTTATCTGCTAGCGGGAGAGAGACCCAGTACTTC. Translation: CASSLSASGRETQYF.

The chain has TRBV7-2 and TRBJ2-1; possible D gene TRBD2, 6 bases. The CDR3 covers 14 residues. V gave up 6 bases and J gave up 4 bases, with 13 bases separating them. Germline-derived CDR1 and CDR2 are SGHTA and FQGNSA. CDR3: CASRTTRYYNEQFF. The CDR3 DNA sequence: TGTGCCAGCAGAACGACTAGGTATTACAATGAGCAGTTCTTC.

This clonotype was detected a few times. V gene TRBV29-1 combines with J gene TRBJ1-2; 7 nucleotides match TRBD1. This CDR3 is 15 amino acids long. Per the germline V gene, CDR1 is SQVTM and CDR2 is ANQGSEA. V shed 0 bases and J 0 bases; nucleotides not matched to a gene: 4. Here the CDR3 DNA reads TGCAGCGTTGAAGACAGGGGGGTCCCTAACTATGGCTACACCTTC. It specifies CSVEDRGVPNYGYTF.

V is TRBV3-1 and J is TRBJ2-3; 11 bases map to TRBD2. This CDR3 is built from 17 residues. Per the germline V gene, CDR1 is LGHDT and CDR2 is YNNKEL (reference sequence). V gave up 2 bases and J gave up 5 bases; unmatched junction bases: 9. The CDR3: CASSQHLSGRAGDTQYF. As DNA, the CDR3 is TGTGCCAGCAGCCAACACCTTAGCGGGAGGGCCGGAGATACGCAGTATTTT.

The chain is built from TRBV19 and TRBJ2-7; D is unresolved. CDR3 length equals 12 residues. V lost 6 bases and J lost 3, with 9 bases in between. The V gene's germline CDR1 is LNHDA and CDR2 SQIVND (reference sequence). The CDR3 DNA sequence: TGTGCCAGTAGCGACACGGGCTACGAGCAGTACTTC. Translated: CASSDTGYEQYF.

This clonotype was picked up a small number of times. The chain joins TRBV7-6 to TRBJ2-1; 14 nucleotides agree with TRBD2. Per germline, CDR1 SGHVS and CDR2 FNYEAQ. The CDR3 runs to 17 residues. V shed 3 bases, J shed 3 bases, and the junction held 4 bases outside the gene matches. The CDR3 DNA sequence: TGTGCCAGCAGCTTCGGGACTAGCGGGAGAGGCTACAATGAGCAGTTCTTC. It yields the protein CASSFGTSGRGYNEQFF. The full variable domain, with the rest looked up from reference TRBV7-6 and TRBJ2-1, is GAGVSQSPRYKVTKRGQDVALRCDPISGHVSLYWYRQALGQGPEFLTYFNYEAQQDKSGLPNDRFSAERPEGSISTLTIQRTEQRDSAMYRCASSFGTSGRGYNEQFFGPGTRLTVL.

The V and J genes are TRBV7-6 and TRBJ2-7; 13 bases line up with TRBD2. Trimming cost V 1 base and J 0 bases; bases outside gene matches: 12. The CDR3 runs 20 residues. From germline, CDR1 is SGHVS and CDR2 FNYEAQ. This CDR3 reads CASSLDWSATSGRSSYEQYF. CDR3 nucleotides: TGTGCCAGCAGCTTAGATTGGTCCGCGACTAGCGGGAGGAGCTCCTACGAGCAGTACTTC. Full variable domain (outside the CDR3, taken from reference TRBV7-6 and TRBJ2-7): GAGVSQSPRYKVTKRGQDVALRCDPISGHVSLYWYRQALGQGPEFLTYFNYEAQQDKSGLPNDRFSAERPEGSISTLTIQRTEQRDSAMYRCASSLDWSATSGRSSYEQYFGPGTRLTVT.

The rearrangement uses TRBV12-3 or TRBV12-4 and TRBJ2-3; 7 bases map to TRBD1. The V segment lost 1 base and the J segment 2 bases; nucleotides outside the gene matches: 3. The CDR3 loop spans 15 amino acids. This CDR3 reads CASSLGDSTTDTQYF. The CDR3 coding sequence is TGTGCCAGCAGTTTAGGGGACAGTACCACAGATACGCAGTATTTT.

This clonotype was found a few times. The chain employs TRBV7-9 and TRBJ2-1; D is unresolved. With 2 bases removed from V and 15 bases from J, the gap between germline ends came to 14 bases. The CDR3 length is 12 residues. Germline V gene lookup returns CDR1 SEHNR and CDR2 FQNEAQ (reference sequence). The chain's CDR3 is CASSLNLDLGFF. For the CDR3, the DNA is TGTGCCAGCAGCTTAAACCTAGACCTGGGGTTCTTC.

This rearrangement joins TRBV2 to TRBJ2-3; weak D call: TRBD2 (5 bases). Trimming cost V 4 bases and J 1 base, with 12 bases left between them. CDR1 is SNHLY, CDR2 FYNNEI, per germline. The CDR3 is 15 residues long. The CDR3 bases are TGTGCCAGCAGTGTCTTAGGGCGGGGCACAGATACGCAGTATTTT. Its translation: CASSVLGRGTDTQYF.

This clonotype was counted between two and nine times. The V and J genes are TRBV10-3 and TRBJ2-7, with 11 bases lining up with TRBD1. The CDR3 sequence is 19 residues long. Unmatched junction bases numbered 16, after V lost 5 bases and J lost 1 base. From germline, CDR1 is ENHRY and CDR2 SYGVKD. This CDR3 reads CAISRSGTGGPQGSYEQYF. DNA of the CDR3: TGTGCCATCAGTAGATCCGGGACAGGGGGGCCCCAGGGGTCCTACGAGCAGTACTTC.

The V call is TRBV4-1, the J call TRBJ2-1, with D perhaps matching TRBD1 (5 bases). The V and J ends lost 1 base and 2 bases respectively, with 12 bases between them. The CDR3 is 16 residues long. Per the germline V gene, CDR1 is MGHRA and CDR2 is YSYEKL. As DNA, the CDR3 is TGCGCCAGCAGCCAAGTGGTCAGGGATACCTACAATGAGCAGTTCTTC. Translating it yields CASSQVVRDTYNEQFF.

V and J are TRBV7-2 and TRBJ2-1, with 11 bases that match TRBD2. The V gene's germline CDR1 is SGHTA and CDR2 FQGNSA. V gave up 2 bases and J gave up 9 bases; unmatched junction bases: 6. The CDR3 contains 15 residues. This CDR3 reads CASSLISGRAGEQFF. CDR3 bases: TGTGCCAGCAGCTTAATTAGCGGGAGGGCAGGTGAGCAGTTCTTC.

The V and J genes are TRBV9 and TRBJ2-1; D not resolved. The CDR3 runs to 15 residues. V was cut by 2 bases and J by 4 bases, with 13 bases left in between. The germline V gene has CDR1 SGDLS and CDR2 YYNGEE. This chain's CDR3 is CASSVLGVSYNEQFF. The CDR3 coding sequence is TGTGCCAGCAGCGTTTTGGGCGTATCATACAATGAGCAGTTCTTC.

Only a few counts were recorded for this clonotype. The chain links TRBV20-1 to TRBJ2-5, with D unresolved. Germline CDR1 reads DFQATT; CDR2 reads SNEGSKA (reference sequence). The CDR3 consists of 12 residues. The V gene lost 0 bases and the J gene lost 1 base, with 3 bases spanning the gap. CDR3 region: CSARDLQETQYF. The CDR3 region has the DNA TGCAGTGCTAGAGATCTCCAAGAGACCCAGTACTTC.

This clonotype showed up just a few times. V is TRBV5-1 and J is TRBJ2-3; D call uncertain. This CDR3 comprises 13 residues. V was trimmed by 1 base and J by 4 bases, leaving 7 bases between them. Germline lookup yields CDR1 SGHRS and CDR2 YFSETQ. As DNA, the CDR3 is TGCGCCAGCAGCTTGATAGGGTCAGATACGCAGTATTTT. This codes for CASSLIGSDTQYF. The complete variable domain, with remaining parts taken from reference TRBV5-1 and TRBJ2-3, reads KAGVTQTPRYLIKTRGQQVTLSCSPISGHRSVSWYQQTPGQGLQFLFEYFSETQRNKGNFPGRFSGRQFSNSRSEMNVSTLELGDSALYLCASSLIGSDTQYFGPGTRLTVL.

The chain joins TRBV3-1 to TRBJ2-7, with 8 bases lining up with TRBD2. The CDR3 totals 15 residues. V lost 5 bases and J lost 0; bases outside the gene matches: 6. The V gene's germline CDR1 is LGHDT and CDR2 YNNKEL (reference sequence). The CDR3 here is CASSALAGISYEQYF. Written as DNA, the CDR3 is TGTGCCAGCAGCGCCTTAGCGGGGATCTCCTACGAGCAGTACTTC.

There are many counts of this clonotype. The chain employs TRBV12-3 or TRBV12-4 and TRBJ2-1; D not resolved. V was clipped by 3 bases and J by 5 bases, with 8 bases between them. The CDR3 consists of 13 residues. The CDR3: CASSFFIDNEQFF. CDR3 coding DNA: TGTGCCAGCAGTTTTTTCATCGACAATGAGCAGTTCTTC.

The table lists this clonotype with many counts. The chain links TRBV7-9 to TRBJ1-1, with D uncertain. There are 13 residues in the CDR3. Germline V CDR1 and CDR2: SEHNR, FQNEAQ (reference sequence). V was clipped by 1 base and J by 3 bases, with 6 bases between them. CDR3 sequence reads: CASSLVWDTEAFF. DNA of the CDR3: TGTGCCAGCAGCTTAGTCTGGGACACTGAAGCTTTCTTT.

Only a few counts were recorded for this clonotype. The rearrangement links TRBV4-2 to TRBJ2-7, with TRBD2 matching 12 bases. Germline V gene data show CDR1 as LGHNA and CDR2 as YNFKEQ. CDR3 length: 15 residues. V shed 0 bases, J shed 5 bases, and the junction held 2 bases outside the gene matches. The CDR3 DNA follows: TGTGCCAGCAGCCAAGAGACTAGCGGGAGCGACGAGCAGTACTTC. It encodes CASSQETSGSDEQYF.

V is TRBV10-3 and J is TRBJ1-5, with a possible D match to TRBD1 (6 bases). In germline, CDR1 is ENHRY, CDR2 SYGVKD. V dropped 3 bases and J dropped 1 base, with 10 bases sitting between them. CDR3 length equals 15 residues. The CDR3: CAISEQGTSNQPQHF. The CDR3 region has the DNA TGTGCCATCAGTGAACAGGGAACAAGCAATCAGCCCCAGCATTTT.

This clonotype showed up many times. This chain connects TRBV4-1 to TRBJ1-4, with D tentatively TRBD1 (6 bases). CDR3 length equals 16 residues. The V gene's germline CDR1 is MGHRA and CDR2 YSYEKL. The V end was cut by 3 bases, the J end by 2 bases, with 13 bases between. CDR3 region: CASSHPQGATNEKLFF. The CDR3 DNA is TGCGCCAGCAGCCACCCACAGGGCGCTACTAATGAAAAACTGTTTTTT.

A few counts support this clonotype. This rearrangement joins TRBV20-1 to TRBJ2-5; D is unresolved. The CDR3 extends over 10 amino acids. V lost 2 bases and J lost 5, with 3 bases in between. CDR1 is DFQATT and CDR2 is SNEGSKA in the germline V gene (reference sequence). In DNA, the CDR3 is TGCAGTGCTAGATTGGAGACCCAGTACTTC. Protein sequence: CSARLETQYF.

This clonotype showed up just a few times. The chain joins TRBV29-1 to TRBJ2-2, with 8 bases identical to TRBD1. CDR3 length: 13 residues. Germline trimming cut 3 bases from V and 6 bases from J; bases unmatched to any gene: 3. CDR1 SQVTM and CDR2 ANQGSEA come from the germline V gene. The CDR3 bases are TGCAGCGTTGATGGCAGGGGGCCCGGGGAGCTGTTTTTT. Amino acid sequence: CSVDGRGPGELFF.

This clonotype was counted a few times. The V and J genes are TRBV12-3 or TRBV12-4 and TRBJ1-6; 7 nucleotides align to TRBD1. The CDR3 consists of 15 residues. J lost 9 bases, V lost 3 bases, and 8 bases had no gene match. CDR3 loop: CASSFGTAFFSPLHF. The CDR3 DNA sequence: TGTGCCAGCAGTTTCGGGACAGCTTTTTTTTCACCCCTCCACTTT.

This clonotype occurred once. The DNA of the CDR3 is TGTGCCACCTGGGGGGGGACGGGACTATCCTACGAGCAGTACTTC. Translation: CATWGGTGLSYEQYF. The chain has TRBV10-3 and TRBJ2-7; the match to TRBD2 covers 7 bases. J was trimmed by 1 base and V by 10 bases; bases with no gene match: 13. The germline CDR1 and CDR2 sequences are ENHRY and SYGVKD. The CDR3 length is 15 residues.

The V gene is TRBV5-1, the J gene TRBJ2-7; TRBD2 agrees at 8 bases. Germline V CDR1 and CDR2: SGHRS, YFSETQ. Losses at the gene ends were 2 bases for V and 4 bases for J; bases not matched to a gene: 11. The CDR3 contains 16 residues. CDR3 DNA: TGCGCCAGCAGCTTTAAGGTCCGGGAGGGCCGTTACGAGCAGTACTTC. Translated, it gives CASSFKVREGRYEQYF.